This TCR beta chain was sequenced for a study of T-cell memory formation after mild COVID-19. Study findings and constraints: Contracting clones from day 15 to 85 showed balanced CD4/CD8; later expanders favored CD4+. Whether day 37 second-wave clones are SARS-CoV-2-specific was not confirmed.

5'RACE with constant-segment primers yielded barcoded, UMI-tagged TCR alpha and TCR beta cDNA libraries. Each CDR3 protein gets one entry after TCRdb re-called the 5' RACE reads with MiXCR. The table lists around 410,000 distinct CDR3 sequences, 23% of them singletons. This clonotype was detected only a few times. What it recognizes is unknown. This TCR came from an adult woman who had mild COVID-19 (a few samples of this study predate the infection). Cell type and time point are not known. The sequenced sample consisted of PBMCs or a T cell subset sorted from them (not recorded which).

CDR3 sequence: CSARDHGHPNYGYTF. CDR3 in DNA: TGCAGTGCTAGAGATCACGGACACCCTAACTATGGCTACACCTTC. This chain joins TRBV20-1 and TRBJ1-2, with a tentative D call TRBD1 (5 bases). The V gene lost 0 bases and the J gene lost 0 bases, with 11 bases spanning the gap. Germline values: CDR1 DFQATT, CDR2 SNEGSKA (reference sequence). This CDR3 has 15 amino acids.